One sample yielded the 17 T cell receptor beta chains listed below, sequenced in a study of vaccination and CD4 T cells after COVID-19. Time point given: late sampling 161 to 241 days after vaccination in three convalescent patients. Described treatment: roughly 11-day PBMC culture with coronavirus spike peptide pools or control peptides (ViraFEST assay). Their cognate antigens are unknown. The assay that was used to sequence DNA from cultured CD4+ T cells was the Oncomine TCR Beta short-read assay. TCRdb reprocessed the PCR reads via MiXCR and lists one record per CDR3 protein. The table lists 20,000 to 25,000 distinct CDR3 sequences, 46% of them singletons. This sample comprised CD4+ T cells from blood, cultured in vitro, obtained about 7 months after SARS-CoV-2 vaccination. These receptors were taken from a human donor who had recovered from COVID-19.

DNA for the CDR3: TGTGCCATCAGTCCCGGCGTTGTATACAATGAGCAGTTCTTC. It translates to CAISPGVVYNEQFF. The rearrangement joins TRBV10-3 to TRBJ2-1; no reliable D call. Trimming removed 5 bases at V and 4 bases at J, with 12 bases between. The CDR3 extends over 14 amino acids. The germline CDR1 and CDR2 sequences are ENHRY and SYGVKD.

The rearrangement links TRBV19 to TRBJ1-2, with a weak D call TRBD1 (6 bases). Trimming removed 8 bases from V and 6 bases from J, with 19 bases in between. The CDR3 is made up of 14 amino acids. Per germline, CDR1 LNHDA and CDR2 SQIVND (reference sequence). The CDR3 coding sequence is TGTGCCAGTGGGGGGCACAGGGAGATACATGGCTACACCTTC. This codes for CASGGHREIHGYTF. Complete variable domain (other parts from reference TRBV19 and TRBJ1-2): DGGITQSPKYLFRKEGQNVTLSCEQNLNHDAMYWYRQDPGQGLRLIYYSQIVNDFQKGDIAEGYSVSREKKESFPLTVTSAQKNPTAFYLCASGGHREIHGYTFGSGTRLTVV.

V and J are TRBV20-1 and TRBJ1-1; 7 positions match TRBD1. After removal of 4 bases from V and 10 bases from J, the junction contained 9 bases not matched to a gene. CDR3 size: 12 residues. Germline V gene lookup returns CDR1 DFQATT and CDR2 SNEGSKA (reference sequence). CDR3 bases: TGCAGTGCTACCGGACAGGTCTTGGGAGCTTTCTTT. It codes for CSATGQVLGAFF.

This clonotype was counted only a few times. V is TRBV20-1 and J is TRBJ1-6; 10 bases align to TRBD1. Unmatched junction bases numbered 3, after V lost 2 bases and J lost 8 bases. From germline, CDR1 is DFQATT and CDR2 SNEGSKA (reference sequence). This CDR3 comprises 14 residues. The CDR3 protein is CSARPGTGDSPLHF. CDR3 coding DNA: TGCAGTGCTAGACCCGGGACAGGGGATTCACCCCTCCACTTT.

In this sample, this clonotype is medium-sized. The gene calls are TRBV18 and TRBJ2-5; D may correspond to TRBD1 or TRBD2 (5 bases each). CDR3 length: 16 amino acids. CDR1 and CDR2 (germline): KGHSH, LQKENI. Trimming removed 5 bases at V and 0 bases at J, with 16 bases between. This CDR3 reads CASSSLLMGDQETQYF. Here the CDR3 DNA reads TGTGCCAGCTCATCCTTGCTTATGGGGGACCAAGAGACCCAGTACTTC.

This clonotype was found a few times. The J gene is TRBJ1-2, the V gene TRBV20-1; a weak D match, TRBD1 (6 bases). V lost 0 bases and J lost 8, with 16 bases in between. The germline CDR1 and CDR2 sequences are DFQATT and SNEGSKA (reference sequence). The CDR3 covers 14 residues. The CDR3 nucleotides are TGCAGTGCTAGAGATAGTAGGGGGGTTGGAGGCTACACCTTC. Its translation: CSARDSRGVGGYTF.

This clonotype was seen more than once but under ten times. The chain uses TRBV20-1 and TRBJ1-5, with a possible D match to TRBD1 (5 bases). V dropped 6 bases and J dropped 7 bases, with 19 bases sitting between them. From germline, CDR1 is DFQATT and CDR2 SNEGSKA (reference sequence). CDR3 size: 14 residues. CDR3 sequence: CSAGRGAGNQPQHF. CDR3 DNA sequence: TGCAGTGCCGGAAGGGGAGCAGGGAACCAGCCCCAGCATTTT.

This clonotype was detected only a few times. V is TRBV20-1 and J is TRBJ2-3; TRBD1 matches 9 bases. The V segment lost 4 bases and the J segment 5 bases; nucleotides outside the gene matches: 7. The CDR3 spans 14 residues. Germline CDR1 reads DFQATT; CDR2 reads SNEGSKA (reference sequence). DNA of the CDR3: TGCAGTGCTATGTCGGGACAGGGCGGAGATACGCAGTATTTT. Translation gives CSAMSGQGGDTQYF.

This chain links TRBV27 with TRBJ2-1; TRBD1 agrees at 12 bases. The length of the CDR3 is 18 residues. CDR1 and CDR2 from the germline V gene are MNHEY and SMNVEV (reference sequence). V gave up 2 bases and J gave up 7 bases; unmatched junction bases: 12. CDR3 coding DNA: TGTGCCAGCAGTTTACTGTCGTCACGGGACAGGGGGCTGAATGAGCAGTTCTTC. Protein: CASSLLSSRDRGLNEQFF.

The chain links TRBV10-3 to TRBJ2-3, with 7 bases fitting TRBD2. CDR3 length: 14 residues. Germline lookup yields CDR1 ENHRY and CDR2 SYGVKD. V lost 4 bases and J lost 4; bases outside the gene matches: 5. The CDR3 coding sequence is TGTGCCATCAGTGGCTCCCGGGAGGCAGATACGCAGTATTTT. The encoded protein is CAISGSREADTQYF.

By sample share, this clonotype is medium-sized (0.01 to 0.1%). This sequence joins TRBV7-9 and TRBJ1-3; D possibly corresponds to TRBD1 (6 bases). V was cut by 3 bases and J by 4 bases, with 13 bases left in between. Germline V gives CDR1 SEHNR, CDR2 FQNEAQ (reference sequence). The CDR3 has 15 amino acids. This CDR3 reads CASSFPGDRGNTIYF. The CDR3 DNA follows: TGTGCCAGCAGCTTTCCCGGTGACAGGGGAAACACCATATATTTT.

V and J are TRBV20-1 and TRBJ2-3; 7 bases are a match to TRBD1. CDR3 size: 17 residues. Germline V gives CDR1 DFQATT, CDR2 SNEGSKA (reference sequence). V dropped 3 bases and J dropped 5; count of bases not matched to a gene: 17. This CDR3 reads CSASTHRLGGPVDTQYF. The DNA for the CDR3 is TGCAGTGCTAGTACCCACCGCCTAGGGGGCCCGGTAGATACGCAGTATTTT.

This clonotype was counted once. The chain joins TRBV7-2 to TRBJ2-2; D is uncertain. Germline CDR1 and CDR2: SGHTA and FQGNSA. V was shortened by 1 base and J by 3 bases, with 6 bases between the two germline ends. The CDR3 contains 14 residues. This CDR3 reads CASSLVDHTGELFF. CDR3 nucleotide sequence: TGTGCCAGCAGCTTAGTTGACCACACCGGGGAGCTGTTTTTT.

This clonotype was detected only a few times. J is TRBJ1-2 and V is TRBV7-2, with D maybe TRBD1 (5 bases). Between the trimmed V and J ends, which lost 0 bases and 4 bases, there was a span of 9 bases. Germline assignment: CDR1 SGHTA and CDR2 FQGNSA. The CDR3 is 14 residues long. CDR3 nucleotide sequence: TGTGCCAGCAGCTTAGCTCGGGACGCCTATGGCTACACCTTC. Amino acids: CASSLARDAYGYTF.

This chain joins TRBV15 and TRBJ2-7; the D is unclear. Looked up from germline, CDR1 is LNHNV and CDR2 is YYDKDF (reference sequence). V was shortened by 0 bases and J by 1 base, with 7 bases between the two germline ends. The CDR3 loop spans 14 amino acids. In DNA form, the CDR3 reads TGTGCCACCAGCAGAGAGGGCGGTTCCTACGAGCAGTACTTC. Amino acids: CATSREGGSYEQYF.

This clonotype has only a few counts. This chain joins TRBV20-1 and TRBJ2-5; 12 bases match TRBD2. This CDR3 contains 14 residues. Germline V gives CDR1 DFQATT, CDR2 SNEGSKA (reference sequence). Unmatched junction bases numbered 6, after V lost 7 bases and J lost 3 bases. The CDR3 DNA reads as TGCAGTGGTCTAGCGGGGGGGCCTGAAGAGACCCAGTACTTC. Residues: CSGLAGGPEETQYF.

This clonotype is classed as large. This chain uses TRBV7-9 with TRBJ2-7, with D possibly TRBD1 on 6 matching bases. This CDR3 has 14 amino acids. Germline V gene lookup returns CDR1 SEHNR and CDR2 FQNEAQ (reference sequence). Trimming stripped 3 bases from V and 2 bases from J, with 11 bases between. The CDR3 reads CASSFWDTTYEQYF. The CDR3 DNA reads TGTGCCAGCAGCTTTTGGGACACCACCTACGAGCAGTACTTC. Filled out from reference TRBV7-9 and TRBJ2-7, the complete variable domain reads DTGVSQNPRHKITKRGQNVTFRCDPISEHNRLYWYRQTLGQGPEFLTYFQNEAQLEKSRLLSDRFSAERPKGSFSTLEIQRTEQGDSAMYLCASSFWDTTYEQYFGPGTRLTVT.